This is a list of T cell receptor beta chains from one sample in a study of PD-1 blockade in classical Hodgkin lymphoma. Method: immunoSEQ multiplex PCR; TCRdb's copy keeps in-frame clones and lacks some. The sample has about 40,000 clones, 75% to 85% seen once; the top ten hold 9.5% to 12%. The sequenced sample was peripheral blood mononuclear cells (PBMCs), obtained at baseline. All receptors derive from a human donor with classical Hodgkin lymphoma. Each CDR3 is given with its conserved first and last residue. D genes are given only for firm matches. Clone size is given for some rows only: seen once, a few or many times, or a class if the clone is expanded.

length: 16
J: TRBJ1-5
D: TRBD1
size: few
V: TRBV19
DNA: TGTGCCAGTAGAAGACCGGGACAGGCTAGCAATCAGCCCCAGCATTTT
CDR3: CASRRPGQASNQPQHF

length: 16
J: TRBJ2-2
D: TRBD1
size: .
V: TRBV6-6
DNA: TGTGCCAGCAGTTACTCTCTTCCGGGACAGGGCGGGGAGCTGTTTTTT
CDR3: CASSYSLPGQGGELFF

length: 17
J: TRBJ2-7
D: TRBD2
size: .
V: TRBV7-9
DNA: TGTGCCAGCAGCTTACTAGCGGGAGGTGTCTCGTCCTACGAGCAGTACTTC
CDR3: CASSLLAGGVSSYEQYF

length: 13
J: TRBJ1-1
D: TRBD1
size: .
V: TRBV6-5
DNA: TGTGCCAGCAGTTACTCGACAGGGACTGAAGCTTTCTTT
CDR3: CASSYSTGTEAFF

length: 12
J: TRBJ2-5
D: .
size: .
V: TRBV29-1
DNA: TGCAGCGGTAGGCAGGACCAAGAGACCCAGTACTTC
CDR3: CSGRQDQETQYF

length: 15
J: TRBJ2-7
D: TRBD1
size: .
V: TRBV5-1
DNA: TGCGCCAGCAGCTGGTCTGGGGACAGCCCCTACGAGCAGTACTTC
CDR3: CASSWSGDSPYEQYF

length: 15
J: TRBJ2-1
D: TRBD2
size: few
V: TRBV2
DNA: TGTGCCAGCTCCCCCACTAGTCTGAGCGGGGGTGAGCAGTTCTTC
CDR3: CASSPTSLSGGEQFF

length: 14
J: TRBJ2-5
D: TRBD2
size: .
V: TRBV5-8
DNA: TGTGCCAGCAGTCGACTAGCGGCGCAAGAGACCCAGTACTTC
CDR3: CASSRLAAQETQYF

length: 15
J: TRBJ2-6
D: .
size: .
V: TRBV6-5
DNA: TGTGCCAGCAGTTACTCAGGGTCCGAGGCCAACGTCCTGACTTTC
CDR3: CASSYSGSEANVLTF

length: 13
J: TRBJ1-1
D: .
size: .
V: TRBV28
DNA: TGTGCCAGCAGTTTACGGGGAGGGGCTGAAGCTTTCTTT
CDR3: CASSLRGGAEAFF

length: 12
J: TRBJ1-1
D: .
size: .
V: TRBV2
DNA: TGTGCCAGCAAGGAGGGGCCAGGCGGAGCTTTCTTT
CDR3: CASKEGPGGAFF

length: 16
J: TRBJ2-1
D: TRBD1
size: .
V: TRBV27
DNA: TGTGCCAGCAGTTCCCGGAGGGGGACAGGGCACAATGAGCAGTTCTTC
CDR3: CASSSRRGTGHNEQFF

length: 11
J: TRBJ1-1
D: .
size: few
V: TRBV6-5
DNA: TGTGCCAGCAGCGAAAGCACTGAAGCTTTCTTT
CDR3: CASSESTEAFF

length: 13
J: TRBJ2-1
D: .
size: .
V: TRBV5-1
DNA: TGCGCCAGCAGCTTGGCACAGTACAATGAGCAGTTCTTC
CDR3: CASSLAQYNEQFF

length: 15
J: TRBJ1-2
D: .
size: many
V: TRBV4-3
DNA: TGCGCCAGCAGCCAAGTCGGTGGGACGGTCTATGGCTACACCTTC
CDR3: CASSQVGGTVYGYTF

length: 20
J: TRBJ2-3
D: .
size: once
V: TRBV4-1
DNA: TGCGCCAGCAGCCAAGATCTCGTACAAGCTATTGGGACTTTCACAGATACGCAGTATTTT
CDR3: CASSQDLVQAIGTFTDTQYF

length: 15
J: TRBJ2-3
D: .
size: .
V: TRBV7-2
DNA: TGTGCCAGCAGCTCGAGCGGAGGAGCCGGAGATACGCAGTATTTT
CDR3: CASSSSGGAGDTQYF

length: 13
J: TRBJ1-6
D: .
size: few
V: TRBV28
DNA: TGTGCCAGCAGTTTAATCGGGGGTACGATCCTCCACTTT
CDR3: CASSLIGGTILHF

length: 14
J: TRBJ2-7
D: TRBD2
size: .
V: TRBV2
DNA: TGTGCCAGCAGGGTTGCGGGAGGGCCTGACGAGCAGTACTTC
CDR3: CASRVAGGPDEQYF

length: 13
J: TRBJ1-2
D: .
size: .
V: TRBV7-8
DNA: TGTGCCAGCAGCTTAGCGGAGGTCTATGGCTACACCTTC
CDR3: CASSLAEVYGYTF

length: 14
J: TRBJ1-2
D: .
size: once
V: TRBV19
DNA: TGTGCCAGTGTAGAGAGGGCAGGGAGCTATGGCTACACCTTC
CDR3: CASVERAGSYGYTF

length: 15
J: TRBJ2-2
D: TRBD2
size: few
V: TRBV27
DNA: TGTGCCAGCAGTTTCTCGCGGGAGGGGACCGGGGAGCTGTTTTTT
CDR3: CASSFSREGTGELFF

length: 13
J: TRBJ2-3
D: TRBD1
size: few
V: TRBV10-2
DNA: TGCGCCAGCGGGGGACAGGGGACAGATACGCAGTATTTT
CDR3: CASGGQGTDTQYF

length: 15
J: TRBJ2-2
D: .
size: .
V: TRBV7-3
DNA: TGTGCCAGCAGCCTGGGACACCAGAACACCGGGGAGCTGTTTTTT
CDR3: CASSLGHQNTGELFF

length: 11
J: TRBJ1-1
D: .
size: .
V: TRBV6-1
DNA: TGTGCCAGCGGATGGGGTTTGCGGGCTTTCTTT
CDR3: CASGWGLRAFF

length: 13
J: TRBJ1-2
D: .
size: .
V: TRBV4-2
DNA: TGTGCCAGCAGCTTGAAGGGAAAGTATGGCTACACCTTC
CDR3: CASSLKGKYGYTF

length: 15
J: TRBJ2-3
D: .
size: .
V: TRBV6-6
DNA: TGTGCCAGCAGCCTCGGACTACCCTCCACAGATACGCAGTATTTT
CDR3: CASSLGLPSTDTQYF

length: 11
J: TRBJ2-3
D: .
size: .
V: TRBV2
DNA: TGTGCCAGCCAGGATCGAGATACGCAGTATTTT
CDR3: CASQDRDTQYF

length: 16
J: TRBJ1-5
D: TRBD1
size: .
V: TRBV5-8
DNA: TGTGCCAGCAGCCCGGTCCTTGGGACAGGGATACAGCCCCAGCATTTT
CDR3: CASSPVLGTGIQPQHF

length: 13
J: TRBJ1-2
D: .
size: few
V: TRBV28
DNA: TGTGCCAGCAGTTTAGTGGGGAGCGTCGGCTACACCTTC
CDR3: CASSLVGSVGYTF

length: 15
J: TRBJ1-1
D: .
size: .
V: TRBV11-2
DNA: TGTGCCAGCAGCTTAGCCGGGGGAAGGAACACTGAAGCTTTCTTT
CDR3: CASSLAGGRNTEAFF

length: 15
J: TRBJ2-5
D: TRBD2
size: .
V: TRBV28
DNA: TGTGCCAGCAGTTTATACGGACTAGAACGGCAGACCCAGTACTTC
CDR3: CASSLYGLERQTQYF

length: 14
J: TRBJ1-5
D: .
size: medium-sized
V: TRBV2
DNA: TGTGCCAGCAGTGAAGTGAGTTCATCACAGCCCCAGCATTTT
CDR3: CASSEVSSSQPQHF

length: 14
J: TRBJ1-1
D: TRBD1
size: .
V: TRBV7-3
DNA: TGTGCCAGCAGCTTACTCTCAGGGGGCACTGAAGCTTTCTTT
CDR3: CASSLLSGGTEAFF

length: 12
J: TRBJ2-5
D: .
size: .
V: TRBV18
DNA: TGTGCCAGCTCACCACTGGGGGAGACCCAGTACTTC
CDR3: CASSPLGETQYF

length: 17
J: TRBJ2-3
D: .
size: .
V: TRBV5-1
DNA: TGCGCCAGCAGCCTAGAGGGCGGACTGGGAAGCACAGATACGCAGTATTTT
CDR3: CASSLEGGLGSTDTQYF

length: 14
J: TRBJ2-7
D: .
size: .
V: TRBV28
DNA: TGTGCCAGCAGCCGTTGGACAGATAATTACGAGCAGTACTTC
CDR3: CASSRWTDNYEQYF

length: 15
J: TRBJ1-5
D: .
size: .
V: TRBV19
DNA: TGTGCCAGTCGGGCAATTTTAGGGCGCAATCAGCCCCAGCATTTT
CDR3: CASRAILGRNQPQHF

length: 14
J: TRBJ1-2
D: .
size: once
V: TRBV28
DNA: TGTGCCAGCAGTTTAATGGGACGGGGGGCGGGCTACACCTTC
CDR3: CASSLMGRGAGYTF

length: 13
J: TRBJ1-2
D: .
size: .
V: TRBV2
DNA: TGTGCCAGCAGGACGAGGGCAGCTTATGGCTACACCTTC
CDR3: CASRTRAAYGYTF

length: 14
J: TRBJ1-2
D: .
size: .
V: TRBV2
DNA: TGTGCCAGCAGTCCCTCATCCCCGTTCTATGGCTACACCTTC
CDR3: CASSPSSPFYGYTF

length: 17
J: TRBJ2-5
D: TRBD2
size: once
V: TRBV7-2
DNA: TGTGCCAGCAGCTTACGGGGACTAGCGGGAGACTGGGAGACCCAGTACTTC
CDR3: CASSLRGLAGDWETQYF

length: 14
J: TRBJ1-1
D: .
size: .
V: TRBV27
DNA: TGTGCCAGCAGTTTAATCAGGGGGAACACTGAAGCTTTCTTT
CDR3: CASSLIRGNTEAFF

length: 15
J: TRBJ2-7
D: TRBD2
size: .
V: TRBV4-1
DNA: TGCGCCAGCAGCCAGCCCGGGCGGGAGACCCACGAGCAGTACTTC
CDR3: CASSQPGRETHEQYF

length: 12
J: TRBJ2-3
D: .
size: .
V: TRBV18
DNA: TGTGCCAGCTCACCACTCGCAGATACGCAGTATTTT
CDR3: CASSPLADTQYF

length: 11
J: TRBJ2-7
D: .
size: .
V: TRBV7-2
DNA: TGTGCCAGCAGCTCACGTTACGAGCAGTACTTC
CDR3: CASSSRYEQYF

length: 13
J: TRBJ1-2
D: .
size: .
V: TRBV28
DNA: TGTGCCAGCACACCCTACCCTAACTATGGCTACACCTTC
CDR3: CASTPYPNYGYTF

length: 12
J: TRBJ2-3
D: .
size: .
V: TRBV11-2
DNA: TGTGCCAGCACCCCGTTGAGGGATACGCAGTATTTT
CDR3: CASTPLRDTQYF

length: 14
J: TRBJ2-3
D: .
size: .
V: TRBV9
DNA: TGTGCCAGCAGCGTACGAAGCTCGGCAGATACGCAGTATTTT
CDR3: CASSVRSSADTQYF

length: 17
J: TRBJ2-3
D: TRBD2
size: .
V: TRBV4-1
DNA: TGCGCCAGCAGCCATCTACCGGGACTAGCGGTTTCAGATACGCAGTATTTT
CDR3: CASSHLPGLAVSDTQYF

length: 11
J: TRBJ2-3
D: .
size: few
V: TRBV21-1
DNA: TGTGCCAGCACCCGACAGGGAACGCAGTATTTT
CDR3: CASTRQGTQYF

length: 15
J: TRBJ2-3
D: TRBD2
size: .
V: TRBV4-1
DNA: TGCGCCAGCAGCCCGTCGGGAGGGCGCCCAGATACGCAGTATTTT
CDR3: CASSPSGGRPDTQYF

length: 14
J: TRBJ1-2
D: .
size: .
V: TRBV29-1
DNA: TGCAGCGTAAGGAAATCGGGGGTCGGGAATGGCTACACCTTC
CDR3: CSVRKSGVGNGYTF